This T cell receptor beta chain came from a study of blood T cell repertoires in COVID-19. This table comes from immunoSEQ multiplex PCR, and its TCRdb copy is limited to in-frame clones, with some not included. The data show over 75,000 clones, about 91% seen once. V was trimmed by 4 bases and J by 4 bases, leaving 18 bases between them. CDR3 length: 16 amino acids. From germline, CDR1 is SGHTA and CDR2 FQGNSA. Sequencing input: peripheral blood. This clonotype originated in a human donor with active COVID-19. The donor label of this sample is uncertain. The chain uses TRBV7-2 and TRBJ2-3, with a weak D call TRBD2 (6 bases). The CDR3 spells CASSSGLAWSPDTQYF. Written as DNA, the CDR3 is TGTGCCAGCAGCTCCGGGCTAGCGTGGTCGCCAGATACGCAGTATTTT.